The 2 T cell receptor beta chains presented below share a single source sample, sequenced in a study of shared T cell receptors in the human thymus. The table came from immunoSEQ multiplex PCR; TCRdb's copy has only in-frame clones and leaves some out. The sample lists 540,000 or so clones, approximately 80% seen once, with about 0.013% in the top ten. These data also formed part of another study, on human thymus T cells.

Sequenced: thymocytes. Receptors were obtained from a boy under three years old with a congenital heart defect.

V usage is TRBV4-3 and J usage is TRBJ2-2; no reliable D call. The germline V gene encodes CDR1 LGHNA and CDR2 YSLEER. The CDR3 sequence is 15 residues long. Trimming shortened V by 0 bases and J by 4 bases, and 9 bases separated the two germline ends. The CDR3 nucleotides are TGCGCCAGCAGCCAAGACACTTATAGCACCGGGGAGCTGTTTTTT. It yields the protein CASSQDTYSTGELFF.

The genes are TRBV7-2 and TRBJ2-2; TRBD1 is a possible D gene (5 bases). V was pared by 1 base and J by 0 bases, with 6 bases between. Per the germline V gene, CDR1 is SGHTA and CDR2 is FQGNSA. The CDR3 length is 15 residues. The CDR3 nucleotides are TGTGCCAGCAGCTTAGGGACATCGAACACCGGGGAGCTGTTTTTT. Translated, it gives CASSLGTSNTGELFF.